This T cell receptor (beta chain) was obtained from a study of identical twins. Broader study findings: Invariant MAIT and iNKT cells are populations that could partly confound zero-insertion analyses.

Using its own MiXCR run on the 5' RACE reads, TCRdb lists one record per CDR3 protein. Of roughly 750,000 distinct CDR3 sequences in the sample, roughly 20% were seen once. V shed 11 bases and J 1 base; nucleotides not matched to a gene: 5. CDR1 is ENHRY, CDR2 SYGVKD, per germline. The CDR3 totals 14 residues. This clonotype showed up just a few times. Its antigen is not known. The sample also formed part of further work on T cells expressing NK-cell markers. From that study: Sorted CD3+CD56-NKG2C+, CD3+CD56+NKG2C- and CD3+CD56+NKG2C+ T cells were the source of the TCR beta repertoires.

Sequenced input: PBMCs. V gene TRBV10-3 combines with J gene TRBJ2-2, with 9 nucleotides matching TRBD1. The sequence came from a young woman in good health. The CDR3 here is CAGGTGQNTGELFF. The CDR3 nucleotides are TGTGCCGGTGGGACAGGGCAGAACACCGGGGAGCTGTTTTTT.